The clone carrying this TCR beta chain appeared a few times. What it recognizes is unknown. The sample belongs to a study of blood T cells in healthy people across ages. V lost 3 bases, J lost 2 bases, and 7 bases stayed unmatched. This CDR3 is built from 20 residues. Germline CDR1 LGHNA, CDR2 YNFKEQ. Combining a sample-barcoded 5' primer with a J-beta primer mix, a second PCR ran for roughly 6 to 12 cycles. Using its own MiXCR run on the 5' RACE reads, TCRdb lists one record per CDR3 protein. This sample carries nearly 800,000 distinct CDR3 sequences, approximately 25% of them seen once, and the ten largest clones take 3% to 4.5%. Study-wide results and limits: The study lacked donor CMV status, which possibly confounded expanded clonotype changes. Estimates of total diversity, which came from one million sequenced T cells, were considered to be underestimates.

These data are also associated with another study on T cells of mothers and their children. This second report adds: Healthy Caucasian mothers, a few in number, and their six children were the donors.

The specimen sequenced was blood. The J gene is TRBJ2-6, the V gene TRBV4-2; 16 bases line up with TRBD2. This receptor was taken from a boy aged 5 to 17 in good health. CDR3 DNA sequence: TGTGCCAGCAGCCACGGGGGGACTAGCGGGAGGGAAACTGGGGCCAACGTCCTGACTTTC. Translated: CASSHGGTSGRETGANVLTF.